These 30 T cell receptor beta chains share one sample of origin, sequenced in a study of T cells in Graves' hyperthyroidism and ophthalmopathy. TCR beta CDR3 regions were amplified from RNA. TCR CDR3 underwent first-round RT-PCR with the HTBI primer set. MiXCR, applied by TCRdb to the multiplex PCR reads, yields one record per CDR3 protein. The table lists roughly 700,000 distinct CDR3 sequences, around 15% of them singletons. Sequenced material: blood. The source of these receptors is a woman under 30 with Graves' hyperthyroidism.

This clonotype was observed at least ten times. CDR3 region: CASSGNTVFNEQFF. The CDR3 DNA is TGTGCCAGCAGCGGCAACACAGTCTTCAATGAGCAGTTCTTC. This sequence joins TRBV11-2 and TRBJ2-1; D is unclear. V shed 5 bases and J shed 6 bases, with 14 bases lying between them. The germline V gene encodes CDR1 SGHAT and CDR2 FQNNGV. This CDR3 has 14 amino acids.

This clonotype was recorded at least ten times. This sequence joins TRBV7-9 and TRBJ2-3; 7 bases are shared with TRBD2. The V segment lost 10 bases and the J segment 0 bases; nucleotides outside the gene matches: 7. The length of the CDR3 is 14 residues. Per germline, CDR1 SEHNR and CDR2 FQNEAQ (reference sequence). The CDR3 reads CATRGGGSTDTQYF. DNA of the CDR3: TGTGCCACCCGCGGCGGGGGTAGCACAGATACGCAGTATTTT.

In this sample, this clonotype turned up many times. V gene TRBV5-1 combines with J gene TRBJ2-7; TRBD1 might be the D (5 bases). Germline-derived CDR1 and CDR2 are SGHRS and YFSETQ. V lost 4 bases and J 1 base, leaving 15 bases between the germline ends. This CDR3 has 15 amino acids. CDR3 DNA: TGCGCCAGCAGCGTCCAGGGTCTAAGGTCCTACGAGCAGTACTTC. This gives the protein CASSVQGLRSYEQYF.

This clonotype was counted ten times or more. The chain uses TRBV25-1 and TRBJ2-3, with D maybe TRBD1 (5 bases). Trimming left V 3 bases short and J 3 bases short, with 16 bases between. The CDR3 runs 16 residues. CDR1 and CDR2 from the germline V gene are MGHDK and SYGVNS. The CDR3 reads CASSDPAGSVTDTQYF. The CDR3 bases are TGTGCCAGCAGTGACCCGGCAGGGTCCGTTACAGATACGCAGTATTTT.

In nucleotides, the CDR3 is TGCAGTGCTAGTCAGGGGCCAAGATACAATGAGCAGTTCTTC. It specifies CSASQGPRYNEQFF. This rearrangement joins TRBV20-1 to TRBJ2-1; D may be TRBD1 (6 bases). Germline CDR1 is DFQATT and CDR2 is SNEGSKA (reference sequence). CDR3 length: 14 amino acids. V was clipped by 3 bases and J by 4 bases, with 13 bases between them.

In DNA, the CDR3 is TGCGCCAGCAGCCACGTCGGAGTGCACAATGAGCAGTTCTTC. This encodes CASSHVGVHNEQFF. This chain joins TRBV4-3 and TRBJ2-1; D gene unclear. The ends were cut back, 3 bases at V and 5 bases at J, with 11 bases in the middle. The CDR3 is made up of 14 amino acids. Germline values: CDR1 LGHNA, CDR2 YSLEER.

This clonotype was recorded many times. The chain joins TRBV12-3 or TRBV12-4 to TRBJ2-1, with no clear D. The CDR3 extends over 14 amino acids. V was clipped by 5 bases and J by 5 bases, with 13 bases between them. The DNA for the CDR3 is TGTGCCAGCAGTGACGTTAATACCCACAATGAGCAGTTCTTC. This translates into CASSDVNTHNEQFF.

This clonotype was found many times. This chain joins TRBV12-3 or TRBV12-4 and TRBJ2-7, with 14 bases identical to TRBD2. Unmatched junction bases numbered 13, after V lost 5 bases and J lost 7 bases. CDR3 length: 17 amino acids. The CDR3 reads CASSRPGLAGVSREQYF. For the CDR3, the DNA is TGTGCCAGCAGTCGACCGGGACTAGCGGGAGTATCACGGGAGCAGTACTTC.

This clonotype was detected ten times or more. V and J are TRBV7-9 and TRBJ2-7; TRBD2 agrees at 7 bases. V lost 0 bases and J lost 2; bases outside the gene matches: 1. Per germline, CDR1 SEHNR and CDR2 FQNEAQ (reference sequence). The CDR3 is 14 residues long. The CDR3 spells CASSLAGTTYEQYF. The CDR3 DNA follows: TGTGCCAGCAGCTTAGCGGGGACTACCTACGAGCAGTACTTC.

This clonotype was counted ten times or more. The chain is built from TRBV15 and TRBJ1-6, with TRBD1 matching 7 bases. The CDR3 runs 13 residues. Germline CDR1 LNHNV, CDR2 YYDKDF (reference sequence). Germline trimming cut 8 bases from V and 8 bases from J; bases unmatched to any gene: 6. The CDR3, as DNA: TGTGCCACCGGGCGGGACAGCTATTCACCCCTCCACTTT. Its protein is CATGRDSYSPLHF.

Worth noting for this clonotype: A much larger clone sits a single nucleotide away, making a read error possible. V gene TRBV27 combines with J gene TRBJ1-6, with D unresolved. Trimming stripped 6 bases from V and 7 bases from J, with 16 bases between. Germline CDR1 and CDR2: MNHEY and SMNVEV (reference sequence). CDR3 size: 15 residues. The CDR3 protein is CASSAGRMGNSPLHF. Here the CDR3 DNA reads TGTGCCAGCAGCGCCGGGCGGATGGGGAATTCACCCCTCCACTTT.

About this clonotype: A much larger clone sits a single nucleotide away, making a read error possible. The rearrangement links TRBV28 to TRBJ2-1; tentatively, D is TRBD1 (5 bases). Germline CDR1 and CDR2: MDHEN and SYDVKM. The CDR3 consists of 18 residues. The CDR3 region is CASSLKLRASVAYNGQFF. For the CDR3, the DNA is TGTGCCAGCAGTTTAAAGCTCAGGGCATCGGTGGCCTACAATGGGCAGTTCTTC.

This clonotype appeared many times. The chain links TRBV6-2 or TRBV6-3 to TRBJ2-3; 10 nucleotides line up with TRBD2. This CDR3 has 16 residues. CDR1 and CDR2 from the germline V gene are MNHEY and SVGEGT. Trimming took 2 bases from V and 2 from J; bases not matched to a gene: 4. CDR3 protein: CASSYGTSGTTDTQYF. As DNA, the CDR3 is TGTGCCAGCAGTTACGGAACTAGCGGGACCACAGATACGCAGTATTTT.

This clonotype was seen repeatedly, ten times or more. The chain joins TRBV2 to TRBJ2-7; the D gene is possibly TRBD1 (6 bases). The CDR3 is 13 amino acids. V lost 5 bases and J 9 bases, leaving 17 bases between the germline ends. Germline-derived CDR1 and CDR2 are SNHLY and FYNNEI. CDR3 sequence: CASSREGTTGQYF. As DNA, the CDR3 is TGTGCCAGCAGTCGTGAAGGGACAACGGGGCAGTACTTC.

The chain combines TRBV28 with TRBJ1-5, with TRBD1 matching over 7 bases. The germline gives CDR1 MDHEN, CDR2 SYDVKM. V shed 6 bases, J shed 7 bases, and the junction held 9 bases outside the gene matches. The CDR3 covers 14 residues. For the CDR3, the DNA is TGTGCCAGCAGCCCTAGACAGGGCTACCAGCCCCAGCATTTT. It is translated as CASSPRQGYQPQHF.

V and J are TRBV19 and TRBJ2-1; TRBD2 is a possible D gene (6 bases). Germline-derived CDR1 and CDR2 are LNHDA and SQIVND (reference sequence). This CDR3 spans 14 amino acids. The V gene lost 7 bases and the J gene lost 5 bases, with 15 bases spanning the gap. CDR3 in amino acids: CASKVLAFDNEQFF. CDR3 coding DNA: TGTGCCAGTAAAGTCCTAGCGTTTGACAATGAGCAGTTCTTC.

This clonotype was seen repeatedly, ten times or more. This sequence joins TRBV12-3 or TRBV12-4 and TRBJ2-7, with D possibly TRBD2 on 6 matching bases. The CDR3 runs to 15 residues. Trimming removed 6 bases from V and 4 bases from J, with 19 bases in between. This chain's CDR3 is CASSRPRRGSYEQYF. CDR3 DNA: TGTGCCAGCAGCCGCCCCCGCCGGGGGTCATACGAGCAGTACTTC.

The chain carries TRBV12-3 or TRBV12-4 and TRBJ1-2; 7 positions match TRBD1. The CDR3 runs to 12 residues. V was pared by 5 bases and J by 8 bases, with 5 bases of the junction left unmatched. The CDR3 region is CASSDRVKGYTF. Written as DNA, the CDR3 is TGTGCCAGCAGTGACAGGGTAAAGGGCTACACCTTC.

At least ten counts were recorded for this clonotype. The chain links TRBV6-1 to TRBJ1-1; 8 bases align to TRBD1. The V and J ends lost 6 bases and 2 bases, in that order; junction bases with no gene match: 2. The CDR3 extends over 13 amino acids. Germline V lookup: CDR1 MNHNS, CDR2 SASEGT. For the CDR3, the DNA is TGTGCCAGCAGCGACAGGGGCAACACTGAAGCTTTCTTT. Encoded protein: CASSDRGNTEAFF.

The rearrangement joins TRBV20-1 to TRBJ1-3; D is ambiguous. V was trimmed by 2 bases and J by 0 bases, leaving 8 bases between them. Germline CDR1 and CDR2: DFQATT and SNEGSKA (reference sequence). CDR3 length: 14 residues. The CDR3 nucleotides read TGCAGTGCTAGACCCCCAGGCTCTGGAAACACCATATATTTT. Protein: CSARPPGSGNTIYF.

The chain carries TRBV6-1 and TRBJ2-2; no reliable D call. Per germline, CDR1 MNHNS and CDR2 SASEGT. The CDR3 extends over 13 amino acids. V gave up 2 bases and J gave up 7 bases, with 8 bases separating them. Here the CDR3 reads CASSELPGGELFF. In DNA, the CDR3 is TGTGCCAGCAGTGAACTTCCCGGCGGGGAGCTGTTTTTT.

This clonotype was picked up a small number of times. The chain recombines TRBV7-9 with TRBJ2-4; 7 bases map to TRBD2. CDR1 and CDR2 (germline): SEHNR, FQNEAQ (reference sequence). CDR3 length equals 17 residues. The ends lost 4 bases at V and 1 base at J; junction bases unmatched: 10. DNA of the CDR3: TGTGCCAGCAGCTCAACCGAGGGAGCGGGGGCCAAAAACATTCAGTACTTC. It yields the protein CASSSTEGAGAKNIQYF.

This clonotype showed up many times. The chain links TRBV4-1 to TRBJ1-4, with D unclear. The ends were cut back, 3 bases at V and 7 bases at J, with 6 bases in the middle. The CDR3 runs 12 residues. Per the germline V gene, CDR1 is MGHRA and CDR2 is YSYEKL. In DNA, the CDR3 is TGCGCCAGCAGCCATCAAAGTGAAAAACTGTTTTTT. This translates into CASSHQSEKLFF.

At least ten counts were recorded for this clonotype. For the CDR3, the DNA is TGCAGCGTTGAAGGTTGGGGACAGGGAACAGATACGCAGTATTTT. It specifies CSVEGWGQGTDTQYF. The V gene is TRBV29-1, the J gene TRBJ2-3; TRBD1 aligns across 9 bases. Looked up from germline, CDR1 is SQVTM and CDR2 is ANQGSEA. V was clipped by 1 base and J by 3 bases; unmatched bases: 5. There are 15 residues in the CDR3.

As DNA, the CDR3 is TGTGCCACCAGTCCGACAGCGGGTCTTAGGGGCACAGATACGCAGTATTTT. It yields the protein CATSPTAGLRGTDTQYF. V is TRBV15 and J is TRBJ2-3; D might be TRBD2 (6 bases). The CDR3 is made up of 17 amino acids. Trimming shortened V by 6 bases and J by 1 base, and 20 bases separated the two germline ends. Per germline, CDR1 LNHNV and CDR2 YYDKDF (reference sequence). Combining the CDR3 with reference TRBV15 and TRBJ2-3 gives the whole variable domain DAMVIQNPRYQVTQFGKPVTLSCSQTLNHNVMYWYQQKSSQAPKLLFHYYDKDFNNEADTPDNFQSRRPNTSFCFLDIRSPGLGDTAMYLCATSPTAGLRGTDTQYFGPGTRLTVL.

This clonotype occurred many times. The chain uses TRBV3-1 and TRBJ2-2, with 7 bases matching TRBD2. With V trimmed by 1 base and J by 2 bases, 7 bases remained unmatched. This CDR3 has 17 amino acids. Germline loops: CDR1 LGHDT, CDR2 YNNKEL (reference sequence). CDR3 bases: TGTGCCAGCAGCCAAGGGCTAGCGGACCATAACACCGGGGAGCTGTTTTTT. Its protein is CASSQGLADHNTGELFF.

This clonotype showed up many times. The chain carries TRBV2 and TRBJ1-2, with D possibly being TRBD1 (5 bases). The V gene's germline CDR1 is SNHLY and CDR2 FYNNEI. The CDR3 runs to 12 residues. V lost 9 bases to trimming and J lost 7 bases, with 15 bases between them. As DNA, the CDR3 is TGTGCCAGGGGGGATTACGGGGGTGGCTACACCTTC. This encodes CARGDYGGGYTF. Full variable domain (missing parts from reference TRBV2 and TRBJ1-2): EPEVTQTPSHQVTQMGQEVILRCVPISNHLYFYWYRQILGQKVEFLVSFYNNEISEKSEIFDDQFSVERPDGSNFTLKIRSTKLEDSAMYFCARGDYGGGYTFGSGTRLTVV.

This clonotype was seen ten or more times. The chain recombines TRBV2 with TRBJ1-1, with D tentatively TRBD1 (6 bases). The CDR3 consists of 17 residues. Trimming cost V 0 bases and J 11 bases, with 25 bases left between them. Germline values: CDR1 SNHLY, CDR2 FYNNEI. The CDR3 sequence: CASSEALLGRGPSAAFF. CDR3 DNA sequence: TGTGCCAGCAGTGAAGCGCTTCTGGGCAGGGGCCCTAGTGCGGCTTTCTTT.

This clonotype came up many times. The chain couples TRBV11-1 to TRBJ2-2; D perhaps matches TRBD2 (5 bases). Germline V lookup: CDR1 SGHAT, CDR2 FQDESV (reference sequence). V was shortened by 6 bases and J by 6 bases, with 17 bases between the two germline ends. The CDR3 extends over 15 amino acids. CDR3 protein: CASSLLPRDPGELFF. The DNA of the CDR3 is TGTGCCAGCAGTTTACTCCCCCGGGATCCCGGGGAGCTGTTTTTT.

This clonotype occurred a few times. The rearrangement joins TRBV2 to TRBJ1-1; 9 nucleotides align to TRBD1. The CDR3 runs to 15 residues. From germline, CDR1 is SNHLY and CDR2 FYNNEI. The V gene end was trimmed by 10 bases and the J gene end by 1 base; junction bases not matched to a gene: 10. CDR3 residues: CANRGQGMGNTEAFF. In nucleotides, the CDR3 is TGTGCCAACCGGGGACAGGGAATGGGGAACACTGAAGCTTTCTTT.